The rows below give T cell receptor beta chains drawn from one sample of a study of CD8+ T cells in alopecia areata. The method was immunoSEQ multiplex PCR; TCRdb's version includes in-frame clones alone and lacks a portion of them. This sample has some 130,000 clones, with approximately 49% found just once. The source material was CD8+ T cells sorted from blood, sampled at week 0. These TCRs come from a human donor with alopecia areata. The CDR3 runs from the conserved cysteine through the conserved F or W. D genes are given only for firm matches. Only some rows state a clone size, as once, few, many or a class for expanded clones.

V: TRBV2
D: TRBD2
J: TRBJ2-7
length: 17
size: -
CDR3: CASSEELGTSGEPEQYF
DNA: TGTGCCAGCAGTGAAGAGTTGGGGACTAGCGGGGAACCCGAGCAGTACTTC

V: TRBV11-2
D: TRBD1
J: TRBJ1-4
length: 15
size: few
CDR3: CASSSSTGYDEKLFF
DNA: TGTGCCAGCAGCTCGTCGACAGGGTACGATGAAAAACTGTTTTTT

V: TRBV27
D: -
J: TRBJ1-5
length: 14
size: once
CDR3: CASSRGTLGQPQHF
DNA: TGTGCCAGCAGTCGGGGGACTCTTGGGCAGCCCCAGCATTTT

V: TRBV27
D: -
J: TRBJ2-5
length: 15
size: -
CDR3: CASSPLESPQETQYF
DNA: TGTGCCAGCAGTCCCCTCGAGAGCCCGCAAGAGACCCAGTACTTC

V: TRBV15
D: TRBD2
J: TRBJ2-3
length: 15
size: -
CDR3: CATVVGTSVADTQYF
DNA: TGTGCCACCGTCGTCGGGACTAGTGTGGCAGATACGCAGTATTTT

V: TRBV5-1
D: -
J: TRBJ1-1
length: 12
size: -
CDR3: CASGRGNTEAFF
DNA: TGCGCCAGCGGCAGGGGGAACACTGAAGCTTTCTTT

V: TRBV5-4
D: -
J: TRBJ1-6
length: 14
size: few
CDR3: CASTSWTSNSPLHF
DNA: TGTGCCAGCACCTCGTGGACAAGTAATTCACCCCTCCACTTT

V: TRBV27
D: -
J: TRBJ1-1
length: 13
size: -
CDR3: CASSEAMNTEAFF
DNA: TGTGCCAGCAGCGAAGCTATGAACACTGAAGCTTTCTTT

V: TRBV5-1
D: TRBD1
J: TRBJ2-5
length: 13
size: -
CDR3: CASSFRDRETQYF
DNA: TGCGCCAGCAGCTTCCGGGACAGGGAGACCCAGTACTTC

V: TRBV6-5
D: TRBD1
J: TRBJ1-2
length: 15
size: -
CDR3: CASRQQGGTLFGYTF
DNA: TGTGCCAGCAGACAACAGGGGGGGACTTTATTTGGCTACACCTTC

V: TRBV7-9
D: -
J: TRBJ2-3
length: 16
size: once
CDR3: CASSLWVAARTDTQYF
DNA: TGTGCCAGCAGCTTATGGGTCGCAGCACGCACAGATACGCAGTATTTT

V: TRBV11-2
D: -
J: TRBJ1-1
length: 11
size: few
CDR3: CASSLNTEAFF
DNA: TGTGCCAGCAGCTTGAACACTGAAGCTTTCTTT

V: TRBV27
D: -
J: TRBJ2-2
length: 16
size: -
CDR3: CASSPSVGQNTGELFF
DNA: TGTGCCAGCAGTCCAAGCGTCGGCCAGAACACCGGGGAGCTGTTTTTT

V: TRBV5-1
D: -
J: TRBJ1-5
length: 14
size: once
CDR3: CASSPDRIDQPQHF
DNA: TGCGCCAGCAGTCCAGACAGAATTGATCAGCCCCAGCATTTT

V: TRBV15
D: -
J: TRBJ1-2
length: 14
size: -
CDR3: CATSREAPGYGYTF
DNA: TGTGCCACCAGCAGAGAAGCACCCGGCTATGGCTACACCTTC

V: TRBV30
D: -
J: TRBJ1-5
length: 14
size: -
CDR3: CAWSFGSDNQPQHF
DNA: TGTGCCTGGAGCTTCGGGAGTGATAATCAGCCCCAGCATTTT

V: TRBV2
D: -
J: TRBJ2-7
length: 14
size: -
CDR3: CASIWTERSYEQYF
DNA: TGTGCCAGCATTTGGACAGAACGCTCCTACGAGCAGTACTTC

V: TRBV7-9
D: TRBD2
J: TRBJ2-5
length: 17
size: -
CDR3: CASIPGGESWPQETQYF
DNA: TGTGCCAGCATCCCCGGGGGGGAGTCCTGGCCGCAAGAGACCCAGTACTTC

V: TRBV5-4
D: TRBD2
J: TRBJ2-1
length: 17
size: -
CDR3: CASSPELAGGRYNEQFF
DNA: TGTGCCAGCAGCCCCGAACTAGCGGGGGGGCGGTACAATGAGCAGTTCTTC

V: TRBV4-3
D: -
J: TRBJ1-5
length: 16
size: -
CDR3: CASSQDQDSLNQPQHF
DNA: TGCGCCAGCAGCCAAGATCAGGACAGCCTAAATCAGCCCCAGCATTTT

V: TRBV5-6
D: -
J: TRBJ2-1
length: 14
size: -
CDR3: CASILGIGYNEQFF
DNA: TGTGCCAGCATCCTGGGTATCGGTTACAATGAGCAGTTCTTC

V: TRBV30
D: TRBD1
J: TRBJ1-1
length: 11
size: -
CDR3: CAWTGGLEAFF
DNA: TGTGCCTGGACAGGGGGCCTGGAAGCTTTCTTT

V: TRBV19
D: -
J: TRBJ1-4
length: 16
size: few
CDR3: CASTPAQSATNEKLFF
DNA: TGTGCCAGTACCCCAGCCCAGAGTGCAACTAATGAAAAACTGTTTTTT

V: TRBV27
D: -
J: TRBJ1-5
length: 12
size: few
CDR3: CASGGYNQPQHF
DNA: TGTGCCAGCGGGGGCTACAATCAGCCCCAGCATTTT

V: TRBV27
D: -
J: TRBJ2-3
length: 13
size: -
CDR3: CASSWAGVDTQYF
DNA: TGTGCCAGCAGCTGGGCAGGGGTAGATACGCAGTATTTT

V: TRBV11-2
D: -
J: TRBJ1-2
length: 13
size: once
CDR3: CASSFEEEEGYTF
DNA: TGTGCCAGCAGCTTCGAAGAGGAGGAAGGCTACACCTTC

V: TRBV7-9
D: -
J: TRBJ1-2
length: 16
size: few
CDR3: CASIDPYRATSYGYTF
DNA: TGTGCCAGCATCGATCCCTATCGGGCCACATCCTATGGCTACACCTTC

V: TRBV27
D: -
J: TRBJ1-5
length: 12
size: -
CDR3: CASSFSNQPQHF
DNA: TGTGCCAGCAGTTTTAGCAATCAGCCCCAGCATTTT

V: TRBV12-5
D: -
J: TRBJ1-1
length: 13
size: few
CDR3: CASGLGQNTEAFF
DNA: TGTGCTAGTGGTCTCGGACAGAACACTGAAGCTTTCTTT

V: TRBV30
D: TRBD1
J: TRBJ1-6
length: 14
size: -
CDR3: CAWSEGTGNSPLHF
DNA: TGTGCCTGGAGCGAAGGGACAGGGAATTCACCCCTCCACTTT

V: TRBV6-5
D: TRBD1
J: TRBJ1-1
length: 16
size: few
CDR3: CASSFYWTGQNTEAFF
DNA: TGTGCCAGCAGTTTCTACTGGACAGGGCAAAACACTGAAGCTTTCTTT

V: TRBV5-6
D: TRBD1
J: TRBJ2-1
length: 14
size: -
CDR3: CASSDEGTVNEQFF
DNA: TGTGCCAGCAGCGACGAGGGGACAGTCAATGAGCAGTTCTTC

V: TRBV5-6
D: -
J: TRBJ2-4
length: 12
size: -
CDR3: CASGGAKNIQYF
DNA: TGTGCCAGCGGTGGGGCCAAAAACATTCAGTACTTC

V: TRBV5-1
D: -
J: TRBJ2-3
length: 13
size: few
CDR3: CASSSYSTDTQYF
DNA: TGCGCCAGCAGCTCCTATAGCACAGATACGCAGTATTTT

V: TRBV29-1
D: -
J: TRBJ1-1
length: 11
size: few
CDR3: CSVGPGTEAFF
DNA: TGCAGCGTTGGGCCCGGGACCGAAGCTTTCTTT

V: TRBV29-1
D: -
J: TRBJ2-7
length: 13
size: few
CDR3: CSVIDTLPTEQYF
DNA: TGCAGCGTGATTGACACCTTACCGACCGAGCAGTACTTC

V: TRBV13
D: -
J: TRBJ2-2
length: 14
size: -
CDR3: CASSPEDLTGELFF
DNA: TGTGCCAGCAGCCCAGAGGACCTCACCGGGGAGCTGTTTTTT

V: TRBV30
D: TRBD1
J: TRBJ1-1
length: 13
size: -
CDR3: CAWSYRGHTEAFF
DNA: TGTGCCTGGAGTTACAGGGGGCACACTGAAGCTTTCTTT

V: TRBV30
D: -
J: TRBJ1-4
length: 12
size: -
CDR3: CAWSLGGEKLFF
DNA: TGTGCCTGGAGTCTGGGGGGGGAAAAACTGTTTTTT